This T cell receptor beta chain was sequenced in a study of control samples from healthy donors and cancer patients. The table came from immunoSEQ multiplex PCR; TCRdb's copy has only in-frame clones and leaves some out. Of about 220,000 clones listed, just under 95% are singletons. This clone has only one observation. The germline V gene has CDR1 MGHRA and CDR2 YSYEKL. V gave up 3 bases and J gave up 8 bases; unmatched junction bases: 13. This CDR3 contains 16 residues. The chain links TRBV4-1 to TRBJ2-4, with TRBD1 identical over 7 bases. Sequenced: blood. This sequence was found in a man aged 50-60 years in good health. The CDR3 DNA reads as TGCGCCAGCAGCCAGGCCGGGACAGCTGGCTGGGACATTCAGTACTTC. It encodes CASSQAGTAGWDIQYF.